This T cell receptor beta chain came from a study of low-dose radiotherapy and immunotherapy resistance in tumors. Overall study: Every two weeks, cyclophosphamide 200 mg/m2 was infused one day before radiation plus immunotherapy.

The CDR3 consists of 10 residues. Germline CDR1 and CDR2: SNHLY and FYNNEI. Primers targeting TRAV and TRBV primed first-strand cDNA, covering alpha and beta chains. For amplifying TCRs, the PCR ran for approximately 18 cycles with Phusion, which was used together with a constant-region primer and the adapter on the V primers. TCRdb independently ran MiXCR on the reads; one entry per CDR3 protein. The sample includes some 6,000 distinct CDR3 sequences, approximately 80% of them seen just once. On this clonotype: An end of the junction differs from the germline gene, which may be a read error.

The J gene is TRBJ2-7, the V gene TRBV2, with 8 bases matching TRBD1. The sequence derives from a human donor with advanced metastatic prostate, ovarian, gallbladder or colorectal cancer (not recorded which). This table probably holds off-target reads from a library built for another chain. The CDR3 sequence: CASTMGQAAF. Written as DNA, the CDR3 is TGTGCCAGCACCATGGGACAGGCCGCCTTC.